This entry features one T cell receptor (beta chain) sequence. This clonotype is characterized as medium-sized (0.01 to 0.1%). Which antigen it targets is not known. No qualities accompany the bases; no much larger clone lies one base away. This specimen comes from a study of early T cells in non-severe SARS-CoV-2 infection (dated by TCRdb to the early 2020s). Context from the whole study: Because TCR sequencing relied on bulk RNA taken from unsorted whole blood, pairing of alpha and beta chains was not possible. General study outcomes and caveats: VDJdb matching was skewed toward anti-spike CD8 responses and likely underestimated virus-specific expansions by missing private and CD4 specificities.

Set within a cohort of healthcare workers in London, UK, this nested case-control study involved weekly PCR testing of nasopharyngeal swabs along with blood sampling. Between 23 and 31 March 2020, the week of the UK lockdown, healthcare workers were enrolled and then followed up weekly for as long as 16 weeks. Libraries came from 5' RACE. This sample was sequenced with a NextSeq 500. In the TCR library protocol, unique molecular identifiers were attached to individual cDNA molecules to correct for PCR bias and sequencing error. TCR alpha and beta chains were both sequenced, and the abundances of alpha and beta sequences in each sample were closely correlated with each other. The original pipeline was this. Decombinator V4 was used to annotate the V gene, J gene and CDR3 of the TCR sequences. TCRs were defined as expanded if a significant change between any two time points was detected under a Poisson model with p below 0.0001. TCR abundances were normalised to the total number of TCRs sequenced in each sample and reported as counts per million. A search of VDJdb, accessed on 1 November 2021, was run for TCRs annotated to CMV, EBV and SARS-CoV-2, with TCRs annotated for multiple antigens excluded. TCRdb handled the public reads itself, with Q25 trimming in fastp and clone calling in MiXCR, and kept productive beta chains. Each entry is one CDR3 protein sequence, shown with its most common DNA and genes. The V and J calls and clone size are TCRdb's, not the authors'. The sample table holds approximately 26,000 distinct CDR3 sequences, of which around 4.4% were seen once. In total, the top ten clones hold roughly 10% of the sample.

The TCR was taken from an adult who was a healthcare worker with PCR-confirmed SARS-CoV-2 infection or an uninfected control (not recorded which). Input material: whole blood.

The CDR3 region has the sequence CASSFLTDNEQFF. The bases are TGTGCCAGCAGCTTCCTTACGGACAATGAGCAGTTCTTC. The receptor chain draws on TRBV5-6 and TRBJ2-1, with an unclear D gene assignment. Counted from cysteine to phenylalanine, this CDR3 has 13 amino acids. Just the 39-base CDR3 DNA is kept, in frame starting at base 1. V gives up 2 bases and J gives up 5 bases, and the segment between their germline ends measures 8 bases. CDR1 and CDR2 are drawn from the germline V gene: SGHDT, YYEEEE.